A single TCR beta chain is shown here with its context. Its target is unknown. Patients between 18 and 65 years old had hyperthyroidism, newly diagnosed and lasting under 2 months. The sample originates from a study of T cells in Graves' hyperthyroidism and ophthalmopathy. Study context: Once the initial diagnosis was made, peripheral blood was obtained before any treatment. Broader study findings: Stable hyperthyroidism was told apart from ophthalmopathy by a model built on 13 V-J features.

V was trimmed by 1 base and J by 0 bases, leaving 7 bases between them. The CDR3 contains 16 residues. Germline V gene lookup returns CDR1 MNHEY and CDR2 SMNVEV (reference sequence). Amplified TCR beta CDR3 regions derived from RNA transcripts. HTBI primers were used for first-round RT-PCR of the TCR CDR3. TCRdb recomputed calls from the multiplex PCR reads with MiXCR, one row per CDR3 protein. The repertoire holds approximately 630,000 distinct CDR3 sequences, with about a sixth as singletons. This sequence originates from a woman aged 30 to 39 with Graves' hyperthyroidism. Sequencing used blood. The rearrangement links TRBV27 to TRBJ2-6; no clear D. CDR3: CASSLLDISGANVLTF. The CDR3 nucleotides are TGTGCCAGCAGTTTATTAGACATCTCTGGGGCCAACGTCCTGACTTTC. Together with reference TRBV27 and TRBJ2-6, the CDR3 gives the full variable domain: EAQVTQNPRYLITVTGKKLTVTCSQNMNHEYMSWYRQDPGLGLRQIYYSMNVEVTDKGDVPEGYKVSRKEKRNFPLILESPSPNQTSLYFCASSLLDISGANVLTFGAGSRLTVL.